Listed below are T cell receptor beta chains from one sample, sequenced in a study of T cell clusters in autoimmune cytopenias. From its re-call of the multiplex PCR reads, TCRdb lists each CDR3 protein once, without DNA. This sample lists 500 or so distinct CDR3 sequences; its ten largest clones have roughly 50%. This sample was shared with a second study, whose subject was T cell repertoires in aging, cancer and after chemotherapy.

Material for sequencing was peripheral blood. Receptor source: a human donor with chronic lymphocytic leukemia. The CDR3 runs from the conserved cysteine through the conserved F or W. Each record gives: CDR3 protein, J gene, clone size, V gene. Clone sizes are given selectively: once, few, many, or a class where the clone is expanded.

CDR3aa: CASSIGGGAGEQFF; j_gene: TRBJ2-1; abundance: large; v_gene: TRBV19
CDR3aa: CSATGPTVTDTQYF; j_gene: TRBJ2-3; abundance: large; v_gene: TRBV20-1
CDR3aa: CASSIERGRRIGELFF; j_gene: TRBJ2-2; abundance: large; v_gene: TRBV19
CDR3aa: CSARGVAGTSGSPSAYF; j_gene: TRBJ2-3; abundance: NA; v_gene: TRBV20-1
CDR3aa: CASRTGTSVTQETQYF; j_gene: TRBJ2-5; abundance: NA; v_gene: TRBV6-2/TRBV6-3
CDR3aa: CATSDTDRSYEQYF; j_gene: TRBJ2-7; abundance: medium-sized; v_gene: TRBV24-1
CDR3aa: CAWSVPGQTNEGWRPLHF; j_gene: TRBJ1-6; abundance: medium-sized; v_gene: TRBV30
CDR3aa: CASGTGGTDTQYF; j_gene: TRBJ2-3; abundance: NA; v_gene: TRBV6-2/TRBV6-3
CDR3aa: CASSRAGDNTGELFF; j_gene: TRBJ2-2; abundance: medium-sized; v_gene: TRBV28
CDR3aa: CASSLEGTVQPQHF; j_gene: TRBJ1-5; abundance: NA; v_gene: TRBV5-1
CDR3aa: CASSLDGLGSGNTIYF; j_gene: TRBJ1-3; abundance: NA; v_gene: TRBV5-4
CDR3aa: CASSIGLDRGLIQPQHF; j_gene: TRBJ1-5; abundance: large; v_gene: TRBV19
CDR3aa: CASSPGVAGGRETQYF; j_gene: TRBJ2-5; abundance: NA; v_gene: TRBV4-1
CDR3aa: CASSLVGRTVNTIYF; j_gene: TRBJ1-3; abundance: medium-sized; v_gene: TRBV7-9
CDR3aa: CASSPQGGTIQETQYF; j_gene: TRBJ2-5; abundance: medium-sized; v_gene: TRBV7-9
CDR3aa: CASVLSGTDTQYF; j_gene: TRBJ2-3; abundance: NA; v_gene: TRBV12-5
CDR3aa: CASSFSRLNEKLFF; j_gene: TRBJ1-4; abundance: medium-sized; v_gene: TRBV12-3/TRBV12-4
CDR3aa: CASSDRDGENIQYF; j_gene: TRBJ2-4; abundance: medium-sized; v_gene: TRBV5-4
CDR3aa: CASSIVGTGYEQFF; j_gene: TRBJ2-1; abundance: NA; v_gene: TRBV19
CDR3aa: CASSTPDREETQYF; j_gene: TRBJ2-5; abundance: NA; v_gene: TRBV5-4
CDR3aa: CASSGRRDNEYEKLFF; j_gene: TRBJ1-4; abundance: NA; v_gene: TRBV6-5
CDR3aa: CASSMGWGRTNEQFF; j_gene: TRBJ2-1; abundance: NA; v_gene: TRBV10-2
CDR3aa: CASSLGGRDSPLHF; j_gene: TRBJ1-6; abundance: NA; v_gene: TRBV7-3
CDR3aa: CSARDRQVYGYTF; j_gene: TRBJ1-2; abundance: NA; v_gene: TRBV20-1
CDR3aa: CASSGTGISGELFF; j_gene: TRBJ2-2; abundance: large; v_gene: TRBV18
CDR3aa: CASTRADTQYF; j_gene: TRBJ2-3; abundance: large; v_gene: TRBV19
CDR3aa: CASSLKAGLTNTGELFF; j_gene: TRBJ2-2; abundance: NA; v_gene: TRBV27
CDR3aa: CAWSVRLASEQYF; j_gene: TRBJ2-7; abundance: large; v_gene: TRBV30
CDR3aa: CASSFGASGGGEQFF; j_gene: TRBJ2-1; abundance: medium-sized; v_gene: TRBV28
CDR3aa: CARGSGGNADTQYF; j_gene: TRBJ2-3; abundance: medium-sized; v_gene: TRBV20-1
CDR3aa: CASSFRGIQYF; j_gene: TRBJ2-4; abundance: medium-sized; v_gene: TRBV12-3/TRBV12-4
CDR3aa: CASSSRLESYEQYF; j_gene: TRBJ2-7; abundance: medium-sized; v_gene: TRBV7-6
CDR3aa: CASKGSYNSPLHF; j_gene: TRBJ1-6; abundance: medium-sized; v_gene: TRBV6-1
CDR3aa: CSADLFRGAPDTQYF; j_gene: TRBJ2-3; abundance: NA; v_gene: TRBV20-1
CDR3aa: CASSPLAGGRTGELFF; j_gene: TRBJ2-2; abundance: NA; v_gene: TRBV19
CDR3aa: CASSQRWSGRPGETQYF; j_gene: TRBJ2-5; abundance: NA; v_gene: TRBV4-3